Sequencing of this T cell receptor beta chain was carried out in a study of cytomegalovirus exposure and HLA in healthy donors. Trimming stripped 0 bases from V and 12 bases from J, with 18 bases between. Per germline, CDR1 MNHNY and CDR2 SVGAGI (reference sequence). The CDR3 has 14 amino acids. The PCR employed 60 Vbeta primers together with 13 Jbeta primers. The assay was immunoSEQ multiplex PCR, and TCRdb's table has in-frame clones only and misses some. There are about 150,000 clones in the sample; 70% to 85% occur only once, and 4% to 6% lies in the top ten. Material: PBMCs. The chain uses TRBV6-6 and TRBJ2-7, with D uncertain. This receptor was taken from a man younger than 35 in good health and CMV-seronegative. The CDR3 loop is CASSYSSGQTIMYF. The CDR3 bases are TGTGCCAGCAGTTACTCGTCGGGTCAGACCATAATGTACTTC.